The 21 T cell receptor beta chains below all came from one sample that was sequenced in a study of CD8 T cells in Susac syndrome. An input of about 0.45 to 1 ug of RNA was subjected to reverse transcription using random hexamers. One entry per CDR3 protein results from TCRdb running MiXCR on the immunoSEQ multiplex PCR reads. The profile shows more than 70,000 distinct CDR3 sequences, more than 85% of them singletons. What was sequenced was CD8+ T cells from PBMCs. These receptors all stem from a human donor with multiple sclerosis.

The rearrangement joins TRBV11-2 to TRBJ2-1; D call uncertain. In germline, CDR1 is SGHAT, CDR2 FQNNGV. V shed 5 bases and J shed 0 bases, with 5 bases lying between them. The CDR3 covers 13 residues. The CDR3 nucleotides are TGTGCCAGCAGCCAACGCTCCTACAATGAGCAGTTCTTC. Its translation: CASSQRSYNEQFF.

The V and J genes are TRBV27 and TRBJ2-1; 8 bases match TRBD1. The V gene's germline CDR1 is MNHEY and CDR2 SMNVEV (reference sequence). J was trimmed by 4 bases and V by 0 bases; bases with no gene match: 2. The CDR3 totals 15 residues. CDR3 nucleotide sequence: TGTGCCAGCAGTTTATCCCGGACAGGGTACAATGAGCAGTTCTTC. It translates to CASSLSRTGYNEQFF.

V and J are TRBV4-1 and TRBJ2-7; D remains unclear. The CDR3 extends over 13 amino acids. CDR1 MGHRA and CDR2 YSYEKL come from the germline V gene. V was trimmed by 1 base and J by 2 bases, leaving 6 bases between them. The CDR3 spells CASSQVTTYEQYF. The CDR3, as DNA: TGCGCCAGCAGCCAAGTAACCACCTACGAGCAGTACTTC.

This clonotype showed up just once. The CDR3 is CASSIGTDTQYF. DNA for the CDR3: TGTGCCAGTAGTATCGGGACAGATACGCAGTATTTT. The chain carries TRBV19 and TRBJ2-3, with D unresolved. Trimming shortened V by 3 bases and J by 3 bases, and 4 bases separated the two germline ends. The CDR3 consists of 12 residues. CDR1 is LNHDA and CDR2 is SQIVND in the germline V gene (reference sequence).

The gene calls are TRBV12-3 or TRBV12-4 and TRBJ2-2, with 7 bases lining up with TRBD1. The junction had 8 bases not matched to a gene; V was cut back by 6 bases and J by 1 base. The CDR3 has 16 residues. CDR3 protein: CASSHPGQVNTGELFF. CDR3 nucleotides: TGTGCCAGCAGCCACCCCGGACAGGTGAACACCGGGGAGCTGTTTTTT.

The V and J genes are TRBV19 and TRBJ1-5; D might be TRBD1 (5 bases). The germline V and J ends were trimmed by 11 bases and 5 bases, with 22 bases remaining between them. The CDR3 runs 15 residues. The germline V gene encodes CDR1 LNHDA and CDR2 SQIVND (reference sequence). The CDR3 sequence is CAQWRGTGDDQPQHF. CDR3 DNA: TGTGCCCAATGGCGTGGGACGGGAGATGATCAGCCCCAGCATTTT.

This clonotype has only one observation. The V and J genes are TRBV9 and TRBJ2-1, with 7 bases that match TRBD2. J was trimmed by 4 bases and V by 8 bases; bases with no gene match: 6. The CDR3 contains 13 residues. Germline lookup yields CDR1 SGDLS and CDR2 YYNGEE. CDR3 amino acids: CASGGDLYNEQFF. As DNA, the CDR3 is TGTGCCAGTGGGGGGGACCTATACAATGAGCAGTTCTTC.

This clonotype was seen just once. The CDR3 DNA is TGTGCTAGTCTCCTTTGGGGGCCTAGCACAGATACGCAGTATTTT. Protein: CASLLWGPSTDTQYF. The V and J genes are TRBV12-5 and TRBJ2-3, with D maybe TRBD1 (6 bases). Germline V gene lookup returns CDR1 LGHNT and CDR2 FRNRAP. Trimming took 8 bases from V and 0 from J, leaving 15 bases between them. The CDR3 is 15 amino acids.

The chain uses TRBV7-9 and TRBJ2-1, with 10 bases lining up with TRBD2. V lost 4 bases to trimming and J lost 4 bases; unmatched junction nucleotides: 7. This CDR3 comprises 16 residues. Germline CDR1 is SEHNR and CDR2 is FQNEAQ (reference sequence). The DNA for the CDR3 is TGTGCCAGCAGCTCAATCCTAGCGGGGGATTACAATGAGCAGTTCTTC. As protein: CASSSILAGDYNEQFF.

The rearrangement links TRBV28 to TRBJ2-7; D possibly corresponds to TRBD2 (5 bases). Trimming pared 4 bases from V and 2 bases from J, leaving 12 bases between. This CDR3 has 14 amino acids. Germline V gene sequence: CDR1 MDHEN, CDR2 SYDVKM. The CDR3 nucleotides are TGTGCCAGCAGTTACCGAGCGGTTCCCTACGAGCAGTACTTC. Its translation is CASSYRAVPYEQYF.

J is TRBJ1-4 and V is TRBV7-8, with 8 nucleotides matching TRBD1. This CDR3 has 15 residues. Germline assignment: CDR1 SGHVS and CDR2 FQNEAQ. The V segment lost 0 bases and the J segment 4 bases; nucleotides outside the gene matches: 1. The CDR3 sequence is CASSLAGQGNEKLFF. CDR3 DNA sequence: TGTGCCAGCAGCTTAGCAGGACAGGGTAATGAAAAACTGTTTTTT.

The chain joins TRBV7-9 to TRBJ2-1; D ambiguous. V was trimmed by 1 base and J by 10 bases, leaving 14 bases between them. Germline CDR1 and CDR2: SEHNR and FQNEAQ (reference sequence). The CDR3 contains 14 residues. DNA of the CDR3: TGTGCCAGCAGCTTAGGTAATCTAGTCGGGGAGCAGTTCTTC. It codes for CASSLGNLVGEQFF.

This chain connects TRBV5-1 to TRBJ2-3; TRBD2 aligns across 8 bases. The germline gives CDR1 SGHRS, CDR2 YFSETQ. The V segment lost 0 bases and the J segment 5 bases; nucleotides outside the gene matches: 5. The CDR3 covers 15 residues. The CDR3 DNA reads TGCGCCAGCAGCTTGGCGGCGGGGGGCTTAGATACGCAGTATTTT. As protein: CASSLAAGGLDTQYF.

The chain carries TRBV5-4 and TRBJ2-2; tentatively, D is TRBD1 (6 bases). Trimming removed 9 bases from V and 4 bases from J, with 10 bases in between. Germline V gene data show CDR1 as SGHNT and CDR2 as YYREEE (reference sequence). This CDR3 has 12 amino acids. This CDR3 reads CATTGSTGELFF. The CDR3 nucleotides read TGTGCCACTACAGGGTCCACCGGGGAGCTGTTTTTT. The full variable domain, completed using reference TRBV5-4 and TRBJ2-2, is ETGVTQSPTHLIKTRGQQVTLRCSSQSGHNTVSWYQQALGQGPQFIFQYYREEENGRGNFPPRFSGLQFPNYSSELNVNALELDDSALYLCATTGSTGELFFGEGSRLTVL.

The chain uses TRBV7-9 and TRBJ1-1; D is perhaps TRBD1 (5 bases). The CDR3 is 13 amino acids. Germline CDR1 reads SEHNR; CDR2 reads FQNEAQ (reference sequence). Deletions cut 4 bases from V and 5 bases from J, with 11 bases between. The CDR3 nucleotides read TGTGCCAGCAGCTGGGAAGGGGTTACTGAAGCTTTCTTT. This translates into CASSWEGVTEAFF.

The V gene is TRBV27, the J gene TRBJ2-7; weak D call: TRBD1 (6 bases). The V gene's germline CDR1 is MNHEY and CDR2 SMNVEV (reference sequence). The V and J ends lost 5 bases and 0 bases respectively, with 11 bases between them. The CDR3 extends over 14 amino acids. In nucleotides, the CDR3 is TGTGCCAGCAGTCCAACAGGGAGCTCCTACGAGCAGTACTTC. Its protein is CASSPTGSSYEQYF.

The chain carries TRBV5-1 and TRBJ1-1; no definite D call. The CDR3 has 12 amino acids. Germline V gene sequence: CDR1 SGHRS, CDR2 YFSETQ. The V end was cut by 4 bases, the J end by 6 bases, with 10 bases between. The CDR3, as DNA: TGCGCCAGCAGCCATGGCGGTGCTGAAGCTTTCTTT. Protein: CASSHGGAEAFF.

The rearrangement joins TRBV7-9 to TRBJ2-1; unclear D gene. The CDR3 consists of 12 residues. The V end was cut by 7 bases, the J end by 9 bases, with 13 bases between. CDR1 SEHNR and CDR2 FQNEAQ come from the germline V gene (reference sequence). The CDR3 here is CASTPLGVEQFF. The CDR3 region has the DNA TGTGCCAGCACCCCCCTCGGCGTTGAGCAGTTCTTC.

The rearrangement joins TRBV15 to TRBJ2-1; 9 nucleotides align to TRBD2. From germline, CDR1 is LNHNV and CDR2 YYDKDF (reference sequence). The V and J ends lost 5 bases and 6 bases, in that order; junction bases with no gene match: 8. CDR3 size: 15 residues. The CDR3 reads CATSVVSGRRNEQFF. In nucleotides, the CDR3 is TGTGCCACCAGCGTCGTCAGCGGGAGGCGCAATGAGCAGTTCTTC.

This chain links TRBV7-9 with TRBJ2-2; 8 bases fit TRBD1. CDR3 length: 15 amino acids. V shed 5 bases, J shed 4 bases, and the junction held 6 bases outside the gene matches. The V gene's germline CDR1 is SEHNR and CDR2 FQNEAQ (reference sequence). The DNA of the CDR3 is TGTGCCAGCAGCCCCGGGACAGGTCCCACCGGGGAGCTGTTTTTT. Translation gives CASSPGTGPTGELFF.

The genes are TRBV5-1 and TRBJ2-2, with D possibly TRBD1 on 6 matching bases. The ends were cut back, 2 bases at V and 6 bases at J, with 14 bases in the middle. This CDR3 comprises 15 residues. Germline V gene data show CDR1 as SGHRS and CDR2 as YFSETQ. In nucleotides, the CDR3 is TGCGCCAGCAGCTTCGTTGGGGGCGAGCCCGGGGAGCTGTTTTTT. Translation: CASSFVGGEPGELFF.